The 26 T cell receptor beta chains listed next were all sequenced from one sample in a study of regulatory T cells in long-lasting Graves disease. As to time point: newly diagnosed GD, antithyroid drugs for less than 3 months. The TCR library was prepared using RNA isolated from PBMCs. According to the study, TCR beta libraries were built with iRepertoire HTBI primers and CDR3-region Arm-PCR. Each CDR3 protein is one row after TCRdb ran MiXCR on the multiplex PCR reads. The profile shows about 540,000 distinct CDR3 sequences, 13% of them singletons. Separately, the same data were catalogued under a study of T cells in Graves' hyperthyroidism and ophthalmopathy.

The source was peripheral blood mononuclear cells (PBMCs), collected at new diagnosis, from a patient treated with antithyroid drugs. The receptors shown here come from a young man with Graves disease.

The chain recombines TRBV7-9 with TRBJ2-1, with D perhaps being TRBD1 or TRBD2 (5 bases each). This CDR3 has 16 amino acids. V lost 2 bases, J lost 6 bases, and 17 bases lay in between. Germline loops: CDR1 SEHNR, CDR2 FQNEAQ (reference sequence). CDR3 amino acids: CASSLRGEGMGNEQFF. Here the CDR3 DNA reads TGTGCCAGCAGCTTACGGGGTGAGGGGATGGGCAATGAGCAGTTCTTC.

This clonotype has ten or more counts. The chain is built from TRBV5-1 and TRBJ1-1; TRBD1 agrees at 10 bases. After removal of 6 bases from V and 5 bases from J, the junction contained 10 bases not matched to a gene. This CDR3 is built from 15 residues. Germline V gene sequence: CDR1 SGHRS, CDR2 YFSETQ. In DNA form, the CDR3 reads TGCGCCAGCAACCAGATCGGACAGGGGGGAACTGAAGCTTTCTTT. This translates into CASNQIGQGGTEAFF.

The CDR3 nucleotides read TGTGCCACCAGCAGTTACGCCCTAGCCAACACAGATACGCAGTATTTT. Its protein is CATSSYALANTDTQYF. The chain couples TRBV15 to TRBJ2-3; weak D call: TRBD2 (5 bases). V lost 3 bases, J lost 2 bases, and 15 bases lay in between. The CDR3 is made up of 16 amino acids. Germline V gene data show CDR1 as LNHNV and CDR2 as YYDKDF (reference sequence).

J is TRBJ2-7 and V is TRBV6-1, with 7 bases lining up with TRBD1. The V and J ends lost 6 bases and 5 bases, in that order; junction bases with no gene match: 7. Germline lookup yields CDR1 MNHNS and CDR2 SASEGT. The CDR3 runs to 13 residues. The CDR3 nucleotides are TGTGCCAGCAGAGGCAGGGGGAGACACGAGCAGTACTTC. This encodes CASRGRGRHEQYF.

At least ten counts were recorded for this clonotype. V is TRBV3-1 and J is TRBJ2-3; a weak D match, TRBD1 (6 bases). CDR1 is LGHDT and CDR2 is YNNKEL in the germline V gene (reference sequence). The CDR3 runs 13 residues. V lost 4 bases and J 5 bases, leaving 10 bases between the germline ends. CDR3 sequence reads: CASSLLQGDTQYF. The CDR3 DNA reads TGTGCCAGCAGCCTACTACAGGGAGATACGCAGTATTTT.

Remarks on this clonotype: Since a far larger clone is one base different, this is likely a read error. The chain employs TRBV2 and TRBJ2-1, with 10 bases fitting TRBD2. V shed 6 bases and J 7 bases; nucleotides not matched to a gene: 18. CDR1 and CDR2 (germline): SNHLY, FYNNEI. The CDR3 is made up of 18 amino acids. CDR3 protein: CASSQDLCPSGGDNEQFF. The CDR3 coding sequence is TGTGCCAGCAGCCAAGATCTCTGTCCTAGCGGGGGAGATAATGAGCAGTTCTTC.

This clonotype was picked up a small number of times. The rearrangement joins TRBV9 to TRBJ2-7; no clear D gene. Trimming shortened V by 0 bases and J by 7 bases, and 11 bases separated the two germline ends. This CDR3 region has 13 residues. Germline CDR1 is SGDLS and CDR2 is YYNGEE. Here the CDR3 reads CASSVAPAQEQYF. In DNA form, the CDR3 reads TGTGCCAGCAGCGTAGCCCCGGCTCAGGAGCAGTACTTC.

The rearrangement uses TRBV7-2 and TRBJ2-1, with a tentative D call TRBD2 (5 bases). V dropped 3 bases and J dropped 5 bases, with 11 bases sitting between them. Germline V gene data show CDR1 as SGHTA and CDR2 as FQGNSA. The CDR3 is 14 amino acids. The CDR3 region has the DNA TGTGCCAGCAGCTTGGAGGTTAGCAACAATGAGCAGTTCTTC. Amino acids: CASSLEVSNNEQFF. Combining the CDR3 with reference TRBV7-2 and TRBJ2-1 gives the whole variable domain GAGVSQSPSNKVTEKGKDVELRCDPISGHTALYWYRQSLGQGLEFLIYFQGNSAPDKSGLPSDRFSAERTGGSVSTLTIQRTQQEDSAVYLCASSLEVSNNEQFFGPGTRLTVL.

This clonotype was seen only a few times. This may stem from a read error, because a much larger clone lies one nucleotide away. V gene TRBV27 combines with J gene TRBJ1-2, with D uncertain. The CDR3 runs 16 residues. The V and J ends lost 3 bases and 7 bases respectively, with 21 bases between them. The germline V gene encodes CDR1 MNHEY and CDR2 SMNVEV (reference sequence). The CDR3 bases are TGTGCCAGCAGTTTGTCAGGACCCTCGCCGGGCTGTGGCTACACCTTC. The encoded protein is CASSLSGPSPGCGYTF.

Only a few counts were recorded for this clonotype. The rearrangement links TRBV5-5 to TRBJ1-2, with 9 bases identical to TRBD1. CDR1 is SGHKS, CDR2 YYEKEE, per germline (reference sequence). The V gene end was trimmed by 0 bases and the J gene end by 4 bases; junction bases not matched to a gene: 4. The CDR3 has 15 amino acids. This CDR3 reads CASSLDATGGYGYTF. The DNA for the CDR3 is TGTGCCAGCAGCTTGGACGCGACAGGGGGCTATGGCTACACCTTC. Full variable domain (missing parts from reference TRBV5-5 and TRBJ1-2): DAGVTQSPTHLIKTRGQQVTLRCSPISGHKSVSWYQQVLGQGPQFIFQYYEKEERGRGNFPDRFSARQFPNYSSELNVNALLLGDSALYLCASSLDATGGYGYTFGSGTRLTVV.

This clonotype was recorded many times. The rearrangement links TRBV7-9 to TRBJ2-1; 9 nucleotides match TRBD2. The J segment lost 9 bases and the V segment lost 5 bases, leaving 23 bases of the junction unmatched. Germline values: CDR1 SEHNR, CDR2 FQNEAQ (reference sequence). The CDR3 covers 19 residues. As DNA, the CDR3 is TGTGCCAGCAGCCCCCCTCGGCAGACTGGCGGGAGGGCCAAGAGTGAGCAGTTCTTC. Translated, it gives CASSPPRQTGGRAKSEQFF. The entire variable domain, with the rest obtained from reference TRBV7-9 and TRBJ2-1, is as follows: DTGVSQNPRHKITKRGQNVTFRCDPISEHNRLYWYRQTLGQGPEFLTYFQNEAQLEKSRLLSDRFSAERPKGSFSTLEIQRTEQGDSAMYLCASSPPRQTGGRAKSEQFFGPGTRLTVL.

In this sample, this clonotype turned up a few times. This chain joins TRBV19 and TRBJ2-2; TRBD2 agrees at 11 bases. V lost 8 bases, J lost 5 bases, and 10 bases stayed unmatched. Per the germline V gene, CDR1 is LNHDA and CDR2 is SQIVND (reference sequence). The CDR3 has 16 residues. CDR3 nucleotide sequence: TGTGCCAGTTTCCTTAGCGGGAGGGCTGGGACCGGGGAGCTGTTTTTT. Protein sequence: CASFLSGRAGTGELFF.

Details on this clonotype: A junction boundary mismatches the germline segment, possibly from a read error. The chain carries TRBV5-1 and TRBJ2-1; TRBD1 matches at 9 bases. From germline, CDR1 is SGHRS and CDR2 YFSETQ. There are 16 residues in the CDR3. CDR3 nucleotide sequence: TGCGCCAGCAGCTCCGGGACAGGGCCCCCACTAGCCGAGGGGGACTTC. Amino acids: CASSSGTGPPLAEGDF.

This clonotype was found many times. This rearrangement joins TRBV29-1 to TRBJ1-2; 8 positions match TRBD1. The CDR3 contains 12 residues. Trimming removed 7 bases from V and 4 bases from J; junction bases left unmatched: 5. The germline V gene encodes CDR1 SQVTM and CDR2 ANQGSEA. CDR3 coding DNA: TGCAGCGCGGGGACAGGCGCCTATGGCTACACCTTC. Its translation: CSAGTGAYGYTF.

At least ten counts were recorded for this clonotype. The rearrangement links TRBV12-3 or TRBV12-4 to TRBJ1-3; TRBD1 matches 9 bases. V lost 7 bases, J lost 2 bases, and 3 bases stayed unmatched. The CDR3 runs 14 residues. This CDR3 is CASKQGAAGNTIYF. As DNA, the CDR3 is TGTGCCAGCAAACAGGGGGCGGCTGGAAACACCATATATTTT.

This clonotype was counted many times. The germline gene is not matched at one end of the junction; a read error may be the cause. The chain uses TRBV5-1 and TRBJ1-5; TRBD1 might be the D (6 bases). Per germline, CDR1 SGHRS and CDR2 YFSETQ. CDR3 length: 13 residues. Here the CDR3 reads CASSRTVNQPQHF. CDR3 bases: TGTGCCAGCAGTCGGACAGTAAATCAGCCCCAGCATTTT.

This clonotype was seen a few times. The chain combines TRBV20-1 with TRBJ2-5; D unclear. CDR3 length equals 10 residues. The V and J ends lost 7 bases and 2 bases respectively, with 5 bases between them. CDR1 DFQATT and CDR2 SNEGSKA come from the germline V gene (reference sequence). As DNA, the CDR3 is TGCAGTGTAACGCAAGAGACCCAGTACTTC. Its translation is CSVTQETQYF.

The chain links TRBV30 to TRBJ1-5; D ambiguous. V was cut by 0 bases and J by 7 bases, with 10 bases left in between. This CDR3 region has 13 residues. Germline assignment: CDR1 GTSNPN and CDR2 SVGIG (reference sequence). CDR3 bases: TGTGCCTGGAGTGTAATGTCGAGGCAGCCCCAGCATTTT. As protein: CAWSVMSRQPQHF. The complete variable domain, with remaining parts taken from reference TRBV30 and TRBJ1-5, reads SQTIHQWPATLVQPVGSPLSLECTVEGTSNPNLYWYRQAAGRGLQLLFYSVGIGQISSEVPQNLSASRPQDRQFILSSKKLLLSDSGFYLCAWSVMSRQPQHFGDGTRLSIL.

CDR3 in DNA: TGTGCCAGCTACCCCGGGACTAGCGGGACGGAGACCCAGTACTTC. As protein: CASYPGTSGTETQYF. J is TRBJ2-5 and V is TRBV2, with 13 bases lining up with TRBD2. The CDR3 is made up of 15 amino acids. Germline assignment: CDR1 SNHLY and CDR2 FYNNEI. J gave up 5 bases and V 8 bases, and 8 bases lay outside the gene matches.

This clonotype was found many times. The chain carries TRBV12-3 or TRBV12-4 and TRBJ2-2; 9 nucleotides align to TRBD1. The CDR3 loop spans 16 amino acids. V lost 5 bases and J lost 4; bases outside the gene matches: 8. DNA of the CDR3: TGTGCCAGCAGTCCTGGACAGGGGAGGGTCACCGGGGAGCTGTTTTTT. It yields the protein CASSPGQGRVTGELFF.

Concerning this clonotype itself: With a much larger clone just one base away, this may be a read error. This sequence joins TRBV20-1 and TRBJ2-1; D tentatively fits TRBD1 or TRBD2 (5 bases each). CDR3 size: 14 residues. CDR1 is DFQATT and CDR2 is SNEGSKA in the germline V gene (reference sequence). In DNA form, the CDR3 reads TGCAGTGCTACTGTCGGGACCTTGACGGATGAGCAGCTCTTC. Protein: CSATVGTLTDEQLF.

As regards this clonotype: In this CDR3 the conserved last residue, phenylalanine or tryptophan, is missing, so a read error is likely. The genes are TRBV28 and TRBJ2-7; 11 bases are a match to TRBD2. Trimming removed 4 bases from V and 6 bases from J; junction bases left unmatched: 5. Germline V gives CDR1 MDHEN, CDR2 SYDVKM. This CDR3 region has 14 residues. In DNA form, the CDR3 reads TGTGCCAGCAGTTCTAGCGGGAGGCGGAGCGAGCAGTACCTC. Protein product: CASSSSGRRSEQYL.

At least ten counts were recorded for this clonotype. The chain uses TRBV28 and TRBJ2-5, with 9 bases lining up with TRBD2. The germline V gene has CDR1 MDHEN and CDR2 SYDVKM. The CDR3 covers 15 residues. With 5 bases clipped from V and 6 bases from J, the junction kept 10 bases outside the gene matches. CDR3 sequence (DNA): TGTGCCAGCAGTCCCACGACTAGCGGTAAAAAGACCCAGTACTTC. Translated: CASSPTTSGKKTQYF. The entire variable domain, with the rest obtained from reference TRBV28 and TRBJ2-5, is as follows: DVKVTQSSRYLVKRTGEKVFLECVQDMDHENMFWYRQDPGLGLRLIYFSYDVKMKEKGDIPEGYSVSREKKERFSLILESASTNQTSMYLCASSPTTSGKKTQYFGPGTRLLVL.

In its sample, this clonotype was seen many times. The chain joins TRBV6-2 or TRBV6-3 to TRBJ2-3; 12 positions agree with TRBD1. Germline V gene data show CDR1 as MNHEY and CDR2 as SVGEGT. Losses at the gene ends were 2 bases for V and 4 bases for J; bases not matched to a gene: 7. This CDR3 spans 17 amino acids. CDR3 sequence reads: CASSYLIRDRGPDTQYF. The CDR3 DNA follows: TGTGCCAGCAGTTACCTAATCCGGGACAGGGGGCCAGATACGCAGTATTTT.

Concerning this clonotype itself: Just one base apart from a much larger clone, this may be a read error. The CDR3 bases are TGTGCCAGCAGTTACGACGGCTTACCCTACAATGAGCAGTTCTTC. This gives the protein CASSYDGLPYNEQFF. The chain combines TRBV6-2 or TRBV6-3 with TRBJ2-1; D call uncertain. The CDR3 has 15 residues. Germline CDR1 MNHEY, CDR2 SVGEGT. Trimming shortened V by 2 bases and J by 2 bases, and 10 bases separated the two germline ends.

This clonotype was seen a handful of times. The rearrangement links TRBV29-1 to TRBJ2-3; maybe TRBD1 (6 bases). The V and J ends lost 6 bases and 7 bases respectively, with 14 bases between them. The CDR3 consists of 12 residues. The germline V gene has CDR1 SQVTM and CDR2 ANQGSEA. CDR3 nucleotides: TGCAGCGTGGGGGCCCCCAGGAATACGCAGTATTTT. Translating it yields CSVGAPRNTQYF.